A single sample is the source of the 6 T cell receptor beta chains below, sequenced in a study of blood T cell repertoires in COVID-19. The data were produced by immunoSEQ multiplex PCR, yet TCRdb's version contains in-frame clones alone and is incomplete. Of around 200,000 clones in the sample, roughly 80% are singletons; the top ten hold approximately 6.1%. The sample consisted of peripheral blood. Source of these receptors: a woman aged 40-49 years with acute or convalescent COVID-19.

The V gene is TRBV18, the J gene TRBJ1-5; 7 bases fit TRBD1. Germline lookup yields CDR1 KGHSH and CDR2 LQKENI. The CDR3 length is 15 residues. V dropped 2 bases and J dropped 4; count of bases not matched to a gene: 5. CDR3 residues: CASSPSDRENQPQHF. The DNA of the CDR3 is TGTGCCAGCTCACCAAGCGACAGGGAAAATCAGCCCCAGCATTTT.

In its sample, this clone was seen once. The chain couples TRBV11-2 to TRBJ2-2, with 9 bases identical to TRBD1. Germline assignment: CDR1 SGHAT and CDR2 FQNNGV. The CDR3 covers 16 residues. V lost 4 bases, J lost 6 bases, and 9 bases stayed unmatched. The chain's CDR3 is CASSSRQGGEAGELFF. CDR3 in DNA: TGTGCCAGCAGCTCCAGACAGGGGGGGGAGGCCGGGGAGCTGTTTTTT.

This clone occurred once. The chain carries TRBV18 and TRBJ1-4; 7 positions agree with TRBD1. Losses at the gene ends were 0 bases for V and 5 bases for J; bases not matched to a gene: 3. The germline V gene encodes CDR1 KGHSH and CDR2 LQKENI. This CDR3 is 15 amino acids long. DNA for the CDR3: TGTGCCAGCTCACCACCGGGACAGCGGAATGAAAAACTGTTTTTT. Translating gives CASSPPGQRNEKLFF.

This chain uses TRBV7-9 with TRBJ1-1; D is possibly TRBD1 (5 bases). The germline CDR1 and CDR2 sequences are SEHNR and FQNEAQ (reference sequence). This CDR3 region has 13 residues. Trimming removed 3 bases at V and 6 bases at J, with 11 bases between. This chain's CDR3 is CASSLEGQAEAFF. DNA of the CDR3: TGTGCCAGCAGCTTGGAGGGGCAGGCTGAAGCTTTCTTT.

The chain joins TRBV2 to TRBJ1-6, with TRBD1 identical over 8 bases. J lost 4 bases, V lost 4 bases, and 3 bases had no gene match. The CDR3 contains 15 residues. From germline, CDR1 is SNHLY and CDR2 FYNNEI. CDR3 residues: CASSVTGGYNSPLHF. In nucleotides, the CDR3 is TGTGCCAGCAGTGTCACAGGGGGGTATAATTCACCCCTCCACTTT.

This rearrangement joins TRBV11-2 to TRBJ1-2, with D possibly matching TRBD1 (5 bases). The V and J ends lost 0 bases and 8 bases respectively, with 10 bases between them. CDR3 size: 13 residues. The germline gives CDR1 SGHAT, CDR2 FQNNGV. This CDR3 is CASSLDAGRGYTF. The CDR3 DNA follows: TGTGCCAGCAGCTTAGATGCAGGGCGCGGCTACACCTTC.